The present T cell receptor beta chain was sequenced within a study of CD8 T cells in ankylosing spondylitis. Only a few counts were recorded for this clonotype. Antigen: not known. Study conclusions and caveats: A TCR beta motif made of 7 to 9 highly homologous variants seemed typical of ankylosing spondylitis blood.

This CDR3 comprises 14 residues. Trimming pared 3 bases from V and 1 base from J, leaving 8 bases between. CDR1 is SGHRS, CDR2 YFSETQ, per germline. The authors made TCR beta libraries by quantitative 5'-RACE with molecular barcodes. In TCRdb, the 5' RACE reads were re-called with MiXCR into one record per CDR3 protein. The sample yields some 200,000 distinct CDR3 sequences, 9.5% to 15% seen once. This TCR came from a male donor with ankylosing spondylitis or in good health (not recorded which). The chain links TRBV5-1 to TRBJ2-1; TRBD2 might be the D (5 bases). The sequenced sample was blood, either unsorted or a sorted T cell fraction (not recorded which). CDR3 nucleotide sequence: TGCGCCAGCAGCTCCCGGGGTTCCTACAATGAGCAGTTCTTC. This encodes CASSSRGSYNEQFF. Using reference TRBV5-1 and TRBJ2-1 for the parts outside the CDR3, the full variable domain is KAGVTQTPRYLIKTRGQQVTLSCSPISGHRSVSWYQQTPGQGLQFLFEYFSETQRNKGNFPGRFSGRQFSNSRSEMNVSTLELGDSALYLCASSSRGSYNEQFFGPGTRLTVL.